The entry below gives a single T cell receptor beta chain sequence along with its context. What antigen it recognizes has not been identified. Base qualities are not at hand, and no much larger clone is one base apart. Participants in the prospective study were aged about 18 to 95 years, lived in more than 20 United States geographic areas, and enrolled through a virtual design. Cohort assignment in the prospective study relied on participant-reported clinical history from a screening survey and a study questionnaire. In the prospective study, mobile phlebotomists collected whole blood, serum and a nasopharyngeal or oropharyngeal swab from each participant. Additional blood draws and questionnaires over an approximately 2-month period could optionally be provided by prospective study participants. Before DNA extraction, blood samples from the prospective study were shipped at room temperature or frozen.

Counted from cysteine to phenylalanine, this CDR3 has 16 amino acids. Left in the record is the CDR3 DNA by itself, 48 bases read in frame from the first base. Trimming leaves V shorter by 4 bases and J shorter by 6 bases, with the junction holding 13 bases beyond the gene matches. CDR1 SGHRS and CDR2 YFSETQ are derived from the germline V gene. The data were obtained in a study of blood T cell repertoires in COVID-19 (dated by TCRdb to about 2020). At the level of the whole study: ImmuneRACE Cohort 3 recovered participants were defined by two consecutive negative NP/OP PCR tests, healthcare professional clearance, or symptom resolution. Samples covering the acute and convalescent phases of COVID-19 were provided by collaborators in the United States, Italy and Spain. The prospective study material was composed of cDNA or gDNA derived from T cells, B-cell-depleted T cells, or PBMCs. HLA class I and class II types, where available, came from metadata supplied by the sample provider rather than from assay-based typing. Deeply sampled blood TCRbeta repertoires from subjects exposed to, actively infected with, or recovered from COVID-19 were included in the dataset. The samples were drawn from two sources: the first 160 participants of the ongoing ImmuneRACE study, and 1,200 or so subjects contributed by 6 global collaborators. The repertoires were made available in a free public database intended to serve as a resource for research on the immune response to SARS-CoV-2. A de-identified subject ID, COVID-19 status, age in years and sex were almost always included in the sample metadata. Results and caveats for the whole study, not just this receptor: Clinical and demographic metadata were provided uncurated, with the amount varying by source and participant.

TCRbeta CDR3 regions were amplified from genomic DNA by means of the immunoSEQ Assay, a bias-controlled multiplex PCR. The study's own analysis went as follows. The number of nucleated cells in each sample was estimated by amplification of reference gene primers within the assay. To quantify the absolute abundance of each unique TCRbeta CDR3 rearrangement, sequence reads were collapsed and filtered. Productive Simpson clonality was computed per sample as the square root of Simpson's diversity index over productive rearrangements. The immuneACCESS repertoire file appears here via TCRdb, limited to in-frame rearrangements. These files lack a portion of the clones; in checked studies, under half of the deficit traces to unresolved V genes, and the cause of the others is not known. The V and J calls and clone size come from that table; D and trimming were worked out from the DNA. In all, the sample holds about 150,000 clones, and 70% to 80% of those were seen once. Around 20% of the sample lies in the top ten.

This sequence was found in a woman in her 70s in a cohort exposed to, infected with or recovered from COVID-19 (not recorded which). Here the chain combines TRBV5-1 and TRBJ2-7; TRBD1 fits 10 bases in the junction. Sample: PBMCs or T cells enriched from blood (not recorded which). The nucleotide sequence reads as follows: TGCGCCAGCAGCCCCTCCGGGACAGGGGCCCACGGCGAGCAGTACTTC. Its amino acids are CASSPSGTGAHGEQYF.